There are many counts of the clone carrying this T cell receptor beta chain. These data come from a study of spatial heterogeneity in lung cancer. Turning to the study itself: About 73 TRACERx patients with early, untreated non-small cell lung cancer donated samples. The follow-up PBMC samples were sequenced whenever they were available. The median time to follow-up was approximately 23 months after resection. Alpha-chain sequences were detected in numbers that were consistently lower than beta-chain sequences.

This CDR3 region has 11 residues. Deletions cut 3 bases from V and 8 bases from J, with 6 bases between. Germline loops: CDR1 SGHTA, CDR2 FQGNSA. Documented time point: blood at routine non-recurrence follow-up after resection. The authors sequenced whole RNA from tumor, nontumor lung or frozen PBMC without sorting. Every molecule of TCR cDNA had its own unique molecular identifier. From the 5' RACE reads, TCRdb called clonotypes with MiXCR, one entry per CDR3 protein. The sample carries around 47,000 distinct CDR3 sequences, around 6.7% recorded once. The receptor was isolated from a female donor with early-stage non-small cell lung cancer. This specimen consisted of PBMCs, obtained at follow-up. The genes are TRBV7-2 and TRBJ2-3; no definite D call. As DNA, the CDR3 is TGTGCCAGCAGCTTGTTGCGTACGCAGTATTTT. Protein: CASSLLRTQYF.